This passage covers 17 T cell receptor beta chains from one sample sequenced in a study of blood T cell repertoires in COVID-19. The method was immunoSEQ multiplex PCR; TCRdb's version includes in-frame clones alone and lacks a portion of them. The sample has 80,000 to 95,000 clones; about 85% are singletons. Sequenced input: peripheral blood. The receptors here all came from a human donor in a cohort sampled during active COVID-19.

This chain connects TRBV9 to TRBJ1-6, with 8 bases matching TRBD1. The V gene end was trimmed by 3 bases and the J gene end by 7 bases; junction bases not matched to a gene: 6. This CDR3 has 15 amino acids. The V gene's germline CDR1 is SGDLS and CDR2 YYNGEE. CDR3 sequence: CASSAGQGSNSPLHF. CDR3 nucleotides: TGTGCCAGCAGCGCCGGACAGGGTTCCAATTCACCCCTCCACTTT. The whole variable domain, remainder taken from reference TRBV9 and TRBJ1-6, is DSGVTQTPKHLITATGQRVTLRCSPRSGDLSVYWYQQSLDQGLQFLIQYYNGEERAKGNILERFSAQQFPDLHSELNLSSLELGDSALYFCASSAGQGSNSPLHFGNGTRLTVT.

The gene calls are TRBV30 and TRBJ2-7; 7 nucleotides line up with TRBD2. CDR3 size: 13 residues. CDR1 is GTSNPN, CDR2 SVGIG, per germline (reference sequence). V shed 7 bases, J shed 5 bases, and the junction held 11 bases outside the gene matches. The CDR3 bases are TGTGCCTTGAAAGCGGGACGGATCCACGAGCAGTACTTC. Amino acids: CALKAGRIHEQYF.

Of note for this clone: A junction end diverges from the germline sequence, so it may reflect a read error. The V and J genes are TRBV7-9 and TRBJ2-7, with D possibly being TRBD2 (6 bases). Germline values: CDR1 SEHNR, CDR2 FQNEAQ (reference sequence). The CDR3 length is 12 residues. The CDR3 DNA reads TGTGCCAGCAGCTTAGGCGGGGAGGTTCGGGACTTC. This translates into CASSLGGEVRDF.

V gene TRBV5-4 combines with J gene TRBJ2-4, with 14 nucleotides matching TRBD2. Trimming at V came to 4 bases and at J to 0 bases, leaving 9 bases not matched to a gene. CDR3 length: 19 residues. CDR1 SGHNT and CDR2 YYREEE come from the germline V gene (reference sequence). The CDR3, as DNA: TGTGCCAGCAGCAGACTAGCGGGAGGGTCGGTGGGAGCCAAAAACATTCAGTACTTC. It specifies CASSRLAGGSVGAKNIQYF.

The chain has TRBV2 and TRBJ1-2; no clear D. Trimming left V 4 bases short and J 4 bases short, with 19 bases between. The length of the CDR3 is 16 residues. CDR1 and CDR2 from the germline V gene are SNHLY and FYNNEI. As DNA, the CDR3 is TGTGCCAGCAGTGTGGTCGCGGGCGGTCGGGGCTATGGCTACACCTTC. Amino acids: CASSVVAGGRGYGYTF.

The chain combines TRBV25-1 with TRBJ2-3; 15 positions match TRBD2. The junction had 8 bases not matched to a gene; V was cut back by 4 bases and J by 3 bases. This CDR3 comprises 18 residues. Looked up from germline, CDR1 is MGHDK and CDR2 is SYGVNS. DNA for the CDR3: TGTGCCAGCAGTGCCAGGACTAGCGGGAGGGAGGTAACAGATACGCAGTATTTT. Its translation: CASSARTSGREVTDTQYF.

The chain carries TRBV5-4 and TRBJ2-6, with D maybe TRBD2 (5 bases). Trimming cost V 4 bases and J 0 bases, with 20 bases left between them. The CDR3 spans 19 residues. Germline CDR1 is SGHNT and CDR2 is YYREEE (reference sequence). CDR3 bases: TGTGCCAGCAGCCAATCCGTCGTGACTATAAGCTCTGGGGCCAACGTCCTGACTTTC. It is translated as CASSQSVVTISSGANVLTF.

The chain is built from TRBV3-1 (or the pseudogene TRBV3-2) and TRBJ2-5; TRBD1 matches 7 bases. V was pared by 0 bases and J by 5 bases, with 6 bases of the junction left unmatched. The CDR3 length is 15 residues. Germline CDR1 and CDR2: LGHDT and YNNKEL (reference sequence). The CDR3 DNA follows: TGTGCCAGCAGCCAAGATCCCGTCAGGGGGGAGACCCAGTACTTC. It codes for CASSQDPVRGETQYF.

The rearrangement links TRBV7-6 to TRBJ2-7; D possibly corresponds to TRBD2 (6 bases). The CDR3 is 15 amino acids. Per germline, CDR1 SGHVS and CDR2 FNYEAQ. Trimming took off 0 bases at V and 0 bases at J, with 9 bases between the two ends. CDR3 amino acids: CASSLAGDFSYEQYF. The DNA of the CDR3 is TGTGCCAGCAGCTTAGCGGGGGACTTCTCCTACGAGCAGTACTTC.

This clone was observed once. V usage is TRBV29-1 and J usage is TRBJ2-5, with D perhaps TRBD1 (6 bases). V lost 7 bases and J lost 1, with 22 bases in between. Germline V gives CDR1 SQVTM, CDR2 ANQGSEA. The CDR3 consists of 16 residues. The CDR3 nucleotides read TGCAGCGCCGGGGCAGGACAGAACTTTCTCCAAGAGACCCAGTACTTC. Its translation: CSAGAGQNFLQETQYF.

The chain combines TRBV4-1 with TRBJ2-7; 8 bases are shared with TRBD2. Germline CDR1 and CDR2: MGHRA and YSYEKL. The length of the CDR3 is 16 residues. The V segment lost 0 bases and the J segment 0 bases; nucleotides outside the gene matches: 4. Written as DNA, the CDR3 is TGCGCCAGCAGCCAAGATAGAAGCGGGAGCTCCTACGAGCAGTACTTC. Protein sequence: CASSQDRSGSSYEQYF.

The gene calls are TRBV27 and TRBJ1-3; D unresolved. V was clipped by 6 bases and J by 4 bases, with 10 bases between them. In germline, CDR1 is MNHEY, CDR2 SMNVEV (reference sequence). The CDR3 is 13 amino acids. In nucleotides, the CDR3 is TGTGCCAGCAGCCCCAGAGGGGGAAACACCATATATTTT. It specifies CASSPRGGNTIYF.

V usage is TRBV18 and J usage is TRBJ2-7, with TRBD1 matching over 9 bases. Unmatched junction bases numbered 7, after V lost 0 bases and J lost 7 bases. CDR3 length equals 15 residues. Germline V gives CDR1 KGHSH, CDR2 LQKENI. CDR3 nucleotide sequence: TGTGCCAGCTCACCACCCGGGACAGGGACGAGGGAGCAGTACTTC. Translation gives CASSPPGTGTREQYF.

The CDR3 spells CASSFQTVPPYEQYF. In nucleotides, the CDR3 is TGTGCCAGCAGCTTCCAGACAGTCCCGCCCTACGAGCAGTACTTC. The V and J genes are TRBV5-4 and TRBJ2-7; possibly TRBD1 for D (5 bases). This CDR3 has 15 residues. Trimming removed 2 bases from V and 2 bases from J, with 14 bases in between. Germline V gene sequence: CDR1 SGHNT, CDR2 YYREEE (reference sequence).

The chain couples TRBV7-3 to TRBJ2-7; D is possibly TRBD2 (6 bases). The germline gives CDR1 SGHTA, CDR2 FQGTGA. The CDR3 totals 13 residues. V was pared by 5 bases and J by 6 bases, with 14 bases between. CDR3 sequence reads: CASSPSGLGEQYF. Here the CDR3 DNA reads TGTGCCAGCAGCCCGAGCGGGCTGGGCGAGCAGTACTTC.

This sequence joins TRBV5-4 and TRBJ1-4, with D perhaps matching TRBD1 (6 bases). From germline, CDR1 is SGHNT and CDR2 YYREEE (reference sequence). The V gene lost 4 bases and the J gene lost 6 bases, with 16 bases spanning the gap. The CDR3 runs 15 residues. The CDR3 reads CASSRGLGQYEKLFF. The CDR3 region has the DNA TGTGCCAGCAGCCGGGGCCTCGGACAGTATGAAAAACTGTTTTTT.

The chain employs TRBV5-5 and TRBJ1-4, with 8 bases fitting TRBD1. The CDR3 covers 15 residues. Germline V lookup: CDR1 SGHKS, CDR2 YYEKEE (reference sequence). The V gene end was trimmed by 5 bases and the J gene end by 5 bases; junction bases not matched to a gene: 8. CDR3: CASSSIQGVNEKLFF. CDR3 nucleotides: TGTGCCAGCAGTTCAATACAGGGGGTCAATGAAAAACTGTTTTTT.